This TCR beta chain was obtained from a study of cytomegalovirus exposure and HLA in healthy donors. Study-wide findings and caveats: TCR beta sequences reportedly predicted most subjects' HLA-A and HLA-B alleles accurately. Among TCR sequences, most were rare, though some public TCRs appeared in many donors.

V was cut by 6 bases and J by 5 bases, with 18 bases left in between. Germline V gene lookup returns CDR1 MDHEN and CDR2 SYDVKM. The CDR3 is 15 residues long. PCR primers comprised 60 Vbeta and 13 Jbeta primers. Profiling relied on immunoSEQ multiplex PCR, and the TCRdb table lists in-frame clones only, not all of them. The sample has roughly 110,000 clones, less than 85% seen once. Remarks on this clone: As yet, its antigen is unknown.

Specimen: PBMCs. This TCR was sampled from a man between 60 and 75 years old in good health and CMV-seronegative. The chain carries TRBV28 and TRBJ2-3; maybe TRBD1 (7 bases). The CDR3 reads CASRAGGSGIDTQYF. For the CDR3, the DNA is TGTGCCAGCAGAGCAGGGGGGTCGGGTATAGATACGCAGTATTTT.